This entry describes one T cell receptor (beta chain). The data are from a study of OX40 agonist ivuxolimab in advanced cancers. Turning to the study itself: Having had anti-PD-1, anti-PD-L1 or anti-CTLA-4 therapy before was allowed, and approximately 40% had some.

This CDR3 contains 14 residues. V shed 0 bases and J shed 7 bases, with 11 bases lying between them. Germline CDR1 SGDLS, CDR2 YYNGEE. Assay: immunoSEQ multiplex PCR; the TCRdb copy retains only in-frame clones and omits some. The table has over 20,000 clones, roughly 88% seen once; the top ten hold 34%. The specimen comprised CD4+ or CD8+ T cells sorted from blood, sampled in a trial of the OX40 agonist ivuxolimab. This TCR came from an adult with an advanced solid tumor such as melanoma, head and neck, liver or kidney cancer. The chain is built from TRBV9 and TRBJ2-1; D gene ambiguous. DNA of the CDR3: TGTGCCAGCAGCGTAGCCAGTTCGAAAAATGAGCAGTTCTTC. This sequence encodes CASSVASSKNEQFF.